This T cell receptor beta chain was sequenced during a study of blood T cell repertoires in COVID-19 (TCRdb year 2020). Regarding the study in general: Samples from collaborators originated in the United States, Italy and Spain and spanned both the acute and convalescent phases of COVID-19. The samples were drawn from two sources: the first 160 participants of the ongoing ImmuneRACE study, and 1,200 or so subjects contributed by 6 global collaborators. The sample metadata nearly always contained a de-identified subject ID, COVID-19 status, age in years and sex. Where available, HLA class I and class II types were obtained from metadata supplied by the sample provider rather than from assay-based typing. The material from the prospective study consisted of cDNA or gDNA derived from T cells, B-cell-depleted T cells, or PBMCs. Subjects who had been exposed to COVID-19, were actively infected with it, or had recovered from it provided the deeply sampled blood TCRbeta repertoires that made up the dataset. A freely available public database, intended as a resource for researchers studying the immune response to SARS-CoV-2, is where the repertoires were released. Here is what the overall study found, with its caveats: How much clinical and demographic metadata was included differed by source and by participant, and the metadata was provided uncurated.

This clone was observed once. Its antigen is not yet known. It has no much larger one-base neighbor in the sample; base qualities were not kept. The immunoSEQ Assay, a bias-controlled multiplex PCR, was used to amplify TCRbeta CDR3 regions from genomic DNA. The study's own analysis went as follows. Nucleated cell counts per sample were estimated from amplification of reference gene primers within the assay. To quantify the absolute abundance of each unique TCRbeta CDR3 rearrangement, sequence reads were collapsed and filtered. For each sample, productive Simpson clonality was calculated as the square root of Simpson's diversity index across productive rearrangements. Here the immuneACCESS table is served through TCRdb, limited to in-frame sequences with V and J called. Missing clones are a known gap in these copies; in checked studies unresolved V genes cover under half, and the rest lacks a known reason. Clonal size and the V and J genes are those of that table, whereas D and trimming came from the DNA. Here the sample has about 140,000 clones; around 80% occur a single time. The leading ten clones occupy approximately 10% of the sample.

The collaborating institutions used their own protocols to collect whole blood in K2EDTA tubes. For TCRbeta analysis, collaborator samples were shipped as frozen whole blood, as isolated PBMCs, or as DNA extracted from either sample type. The origin of this receptor is a man in his 60s with active or convalescent COVID-19. The sample was peripheral blood.

The nucleotides are TGTGCCACCAGCAGAGAAGGGACTAAGTCTAGCACAGATACGCAGTATTTT. Its protein is CATSREGTKSSTDTQYF. Rearrangement joined TRBV15 to TRBJ2-3; TRBD2 matches 7 bases in the middle. The cysteine opens and the phenylalanine closes a CDR3 of 17 amino acids. Just CDR3 DNA is preserved here, 51 bases in frame from base 1. Clipping removes 0 bases from V and 0 bases from J, with 6 as the unmatched junction base count. CDR1 is given as LNHNV and CDR2 as YYDKDF, both from the germline V gene (reference sequence).